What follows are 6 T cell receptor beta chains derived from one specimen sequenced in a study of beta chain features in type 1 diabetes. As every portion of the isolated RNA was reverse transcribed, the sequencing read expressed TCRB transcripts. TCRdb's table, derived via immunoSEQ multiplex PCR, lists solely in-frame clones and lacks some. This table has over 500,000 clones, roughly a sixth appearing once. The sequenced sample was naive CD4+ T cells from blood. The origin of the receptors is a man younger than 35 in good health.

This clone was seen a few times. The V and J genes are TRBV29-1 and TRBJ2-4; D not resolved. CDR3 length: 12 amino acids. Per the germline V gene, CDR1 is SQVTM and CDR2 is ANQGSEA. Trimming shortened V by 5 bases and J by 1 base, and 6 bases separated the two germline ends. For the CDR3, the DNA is TGCAGCGTTTTACAGGCCAAAAACATTCAGTACTTC. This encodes CSVLQAKNIQYF.

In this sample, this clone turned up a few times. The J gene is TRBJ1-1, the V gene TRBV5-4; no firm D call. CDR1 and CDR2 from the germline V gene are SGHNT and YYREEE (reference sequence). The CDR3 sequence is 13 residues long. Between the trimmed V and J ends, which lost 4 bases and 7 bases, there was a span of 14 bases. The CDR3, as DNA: TGTGCCAGCAGCACTGACATACTACTTGAAGCTTTCTTT. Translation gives CASSTDILLEAFF.

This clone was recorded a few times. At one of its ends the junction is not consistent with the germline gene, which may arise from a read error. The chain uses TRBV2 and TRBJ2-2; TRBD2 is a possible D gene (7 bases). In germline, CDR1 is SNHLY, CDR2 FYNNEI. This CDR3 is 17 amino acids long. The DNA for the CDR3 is TGTGCCAGCAGCGCACACCCGGGGGGCGGGAACCCCGGGGAGCTGTTTTTT. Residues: CASSAHPGGGNPGELFF.

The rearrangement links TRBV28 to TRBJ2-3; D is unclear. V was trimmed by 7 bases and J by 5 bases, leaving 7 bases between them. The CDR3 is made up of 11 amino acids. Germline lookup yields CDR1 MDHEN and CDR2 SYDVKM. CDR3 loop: CASTRLDTQYF. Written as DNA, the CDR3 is TGTGCCAGCACCAGGCTAGATACGCAGTATTTT.

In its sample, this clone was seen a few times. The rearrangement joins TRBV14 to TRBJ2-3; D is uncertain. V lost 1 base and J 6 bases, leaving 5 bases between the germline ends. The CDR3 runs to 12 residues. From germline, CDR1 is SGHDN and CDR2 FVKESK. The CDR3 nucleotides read TGTGCCAGCAGCCAAGCTTCTGATACGCAGTATTTT. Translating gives CASSQASDTQYF. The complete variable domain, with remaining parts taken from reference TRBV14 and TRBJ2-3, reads EAGVTQFPSHSVIEKGQTVTLRCDPISGHDNLYWYRRVMGKEIKFLLHFVKESKQDESGMPNNRFLAERTGGTYSTLKVQPAELEDSGVYFCASSQASDTQYFGPGTRLTVL.

In DNA form, the CDR3 reads TGTGCCACCAGCAGAGAAGGGAAAACCTACGAGCAGTACTTC. Its protein is CATSREGKTYEQYF. The rearrangement links TRBV15 to TRBJ2-7; no firm D call. Trimming cost V 0 bases and J 2 bases, with 8 bases left between them. Germline V gene sequence: CDR1 LNHNV, CDR2 YYDKDF (reference sequence). There are 14 residues in the CDR3.